The source of this T cell receptor beta chain is a study of human T cells and chemical hapten exposure. Study-level findings and limits: Counts of TCRs above 1 in 1000 frequency stayed unchanged with DPC sensitization.

Time point in this sample: healthy volunteer bleed at 2 weeks. Unfractionated whole blood served as the source for total RNA extraction. Study processing details: From around 25,000 to 690,000 TCRs were found per sample, with a median of about 96,000. One entry per CDR3 protein, called by TCRdb with MiXCR from the RACE reads. The V and J calls follow TCRdb's processing rather than the paper's. The sample records tens of thousands of distinct CDR3 sequences, roughly 8.5% being singletons. The CDR3 contains 15 residues. CDR1 and CDR2 from the germline V gene are SGHTA and FQGNSA. The germline V and J ends were trimmed by 0 bases and 0 bases, with 8 bases remaining between them. To note about this clonotype: The antigen is not known.

The sample comprised whole blood. This receptor was obtained from a female donor in good health. Some clones in this sample may be carry-over from other donors' samples. J is TRBJ1-2 and V is TRBV7-2, with D unclear. For the CDR3, the DNA is TGTGCCAGCAGCTTAGCACAGATAGCTAACTATGGCTACACCTTC. Residues: CASSLAQIANYGYTF.